This TCR beta chain was profiled in a study of PD-1 blockade in classical Hodgkin lymphoma. A note on this clone: Its cognate antigen is unknown.

Study-level points and caveats: Healthy donors reportedly exceeded newly diagnosed patients in baseline TCR diversity. CD4+ TCR diversity, unlike CD8+, rose significantly by C4D1. Complete responders matched newly diagnosed patients in baseline diversity.

The V and J ends lost 0 bases and 3 bases, in that order; junction bases with no gene match: 1. In germline, CDR1 is SEHNR, CDR2 FQNEAQ (reference sequence). The CDR3 covers 14 residues. Libraries were prepared by immunoSEQ multiplex PCR; TCRdb keeps only in-frame clonotypes and omits some of them. The table has almost 95,000 clones, 75% to 85% seen once. Time point noted: cycle 4 day 1 (C4D1), after more than five weeks of nivolumab. Patients all relapsed after autologous stem cell transplantation, and there was variation in brentuximab vedotin exposure. This chain connects TRBV7-9 to TRBJ1-1, with 7 nucleotides matching TRBD1. The source of this sequence is a human donor with classical Hodgkin lymphoma. The material was peripheral blood mononuclear cells (PBMCs), obtained before the fourth cycle of nivolumab. CDR3 sequence (DNA): TGTGCCAGCAGCTTAGCAGGGGGCCACACTGAAGCTTTCTTT. Translation: CASSLAGGHTEAFF.